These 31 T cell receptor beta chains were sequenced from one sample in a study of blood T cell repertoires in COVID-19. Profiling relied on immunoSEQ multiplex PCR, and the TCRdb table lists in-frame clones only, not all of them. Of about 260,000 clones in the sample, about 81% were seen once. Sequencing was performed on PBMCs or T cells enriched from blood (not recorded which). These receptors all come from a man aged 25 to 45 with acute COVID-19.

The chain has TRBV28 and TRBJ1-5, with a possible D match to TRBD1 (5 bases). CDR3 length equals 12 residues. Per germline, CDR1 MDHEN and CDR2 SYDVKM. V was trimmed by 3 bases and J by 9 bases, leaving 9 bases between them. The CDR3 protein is CASSLSQGPQHF. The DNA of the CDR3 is TGTGCCAGCAGTTTGTCTCAGGGGCCCCAGCATTTT.

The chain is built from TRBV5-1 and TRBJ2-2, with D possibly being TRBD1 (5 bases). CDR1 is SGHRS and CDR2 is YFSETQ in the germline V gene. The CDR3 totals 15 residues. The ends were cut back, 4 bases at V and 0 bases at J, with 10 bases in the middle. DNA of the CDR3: TGCGCCAGCAGCCAAGACAGCCCGAACACCGGGGAGCTGTTTTTT. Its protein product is CASSQDSPNTGELFF.

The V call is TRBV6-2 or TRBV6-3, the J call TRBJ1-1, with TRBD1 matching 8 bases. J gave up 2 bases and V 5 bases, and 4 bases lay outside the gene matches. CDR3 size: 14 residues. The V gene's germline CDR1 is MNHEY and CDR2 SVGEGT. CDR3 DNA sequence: TGTGCCAGCAGTCGACAGGGGCCCAACACTGAAGCTTTCTTT. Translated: CASSRQGPNTEAFF.

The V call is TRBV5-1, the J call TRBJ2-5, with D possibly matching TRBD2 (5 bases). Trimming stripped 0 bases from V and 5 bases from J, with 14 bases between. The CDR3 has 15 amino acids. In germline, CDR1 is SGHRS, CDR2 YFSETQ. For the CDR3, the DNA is TGCGCCAGCAGCTTGGATAGGGTGAAGCGGGAGACCCAGTACTTC. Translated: CASSLDRVKRETQYF.

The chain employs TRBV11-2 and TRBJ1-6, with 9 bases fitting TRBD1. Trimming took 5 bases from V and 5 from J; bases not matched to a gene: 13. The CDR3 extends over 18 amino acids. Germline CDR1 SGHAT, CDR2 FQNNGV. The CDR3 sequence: CASSLHFGTGGNNSPLHF. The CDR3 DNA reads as TGTGCCAGCAGCCTCCACTTCGGAACAGGGGGCAATAATTCACCCCTCCACTTT.

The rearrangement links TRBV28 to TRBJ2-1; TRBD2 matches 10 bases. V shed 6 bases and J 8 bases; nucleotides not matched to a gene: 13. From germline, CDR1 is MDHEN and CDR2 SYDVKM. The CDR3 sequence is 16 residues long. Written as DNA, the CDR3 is TGTGCCAGCAGCTCCCCATCCAGCGGGAGGGCCGATGAGCAGTTCTTC. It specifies CASSSPSSGRADEQFF.

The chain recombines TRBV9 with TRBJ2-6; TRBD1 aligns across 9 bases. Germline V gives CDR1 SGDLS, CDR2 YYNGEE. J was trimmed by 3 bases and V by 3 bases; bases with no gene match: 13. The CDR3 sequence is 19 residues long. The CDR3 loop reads CASSDDRRQGVSGANVLTF. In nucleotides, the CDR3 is TGTGCCAGCAGCGACGACCGAAGACAGGGGGTGAGTGGGGCCAACGTCCTGACTTTC.

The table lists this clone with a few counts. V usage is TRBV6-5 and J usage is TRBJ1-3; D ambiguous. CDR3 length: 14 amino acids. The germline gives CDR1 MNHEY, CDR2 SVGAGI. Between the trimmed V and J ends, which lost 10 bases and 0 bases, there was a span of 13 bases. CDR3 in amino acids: CATNTQSSGNTIYF. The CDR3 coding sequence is TGTGCCACCAATACACAGAGCTCTGGAAACACCATATATTTT.

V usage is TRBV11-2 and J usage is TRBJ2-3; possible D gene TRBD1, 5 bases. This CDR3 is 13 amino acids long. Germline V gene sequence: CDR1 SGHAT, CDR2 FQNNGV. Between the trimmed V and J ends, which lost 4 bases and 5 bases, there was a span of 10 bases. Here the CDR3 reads CASSSRQLDTQYF. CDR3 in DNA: TGTGCCAGCAGCTCCAGACAGCTAGATACGCAGTATTTT.

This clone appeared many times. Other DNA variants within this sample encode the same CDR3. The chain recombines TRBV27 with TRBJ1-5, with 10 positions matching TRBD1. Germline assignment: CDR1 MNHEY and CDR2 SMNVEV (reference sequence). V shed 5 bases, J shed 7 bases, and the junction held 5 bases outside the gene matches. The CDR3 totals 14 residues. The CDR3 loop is CASSLGQGGQPQHF. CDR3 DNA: TGTGCCAGCAGTCTTGGACAGGGGGGACAGCCCCAGCATTTT.

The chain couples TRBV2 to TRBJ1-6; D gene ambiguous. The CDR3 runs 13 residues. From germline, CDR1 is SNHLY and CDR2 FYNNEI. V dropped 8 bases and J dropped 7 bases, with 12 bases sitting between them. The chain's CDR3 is CASYFDFNSPLHF. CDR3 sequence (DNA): TGTGCCAGCTACTTTGACTTCAATTCACCCCTCCACTTT.

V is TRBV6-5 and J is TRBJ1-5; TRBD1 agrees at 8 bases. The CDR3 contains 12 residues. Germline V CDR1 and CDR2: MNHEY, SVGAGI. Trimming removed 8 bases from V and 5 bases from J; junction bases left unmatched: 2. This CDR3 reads CASGQGYQPQHF. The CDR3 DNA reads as TGTGCCAGCGGACAGGGATATCAGCCCCAGCATTTT.

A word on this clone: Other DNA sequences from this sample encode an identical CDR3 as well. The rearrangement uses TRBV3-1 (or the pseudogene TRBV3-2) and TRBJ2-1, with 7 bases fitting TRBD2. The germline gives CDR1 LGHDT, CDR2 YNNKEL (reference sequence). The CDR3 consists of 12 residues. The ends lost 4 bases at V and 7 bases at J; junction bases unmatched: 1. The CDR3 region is CASSRGGNEQFF. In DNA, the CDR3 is TGTGCCAGCAGCCGGGGGGGGAATGAGCAGTTCTTC.

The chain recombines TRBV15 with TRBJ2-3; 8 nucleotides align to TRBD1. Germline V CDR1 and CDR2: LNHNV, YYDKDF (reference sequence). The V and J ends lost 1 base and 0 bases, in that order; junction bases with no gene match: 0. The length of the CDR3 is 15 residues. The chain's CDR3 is CATSRGTGSTDTQYF. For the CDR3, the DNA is TGTGCCACCAGCAGAGGGACAGGGAGCACAGATACGCAGTATTTT.

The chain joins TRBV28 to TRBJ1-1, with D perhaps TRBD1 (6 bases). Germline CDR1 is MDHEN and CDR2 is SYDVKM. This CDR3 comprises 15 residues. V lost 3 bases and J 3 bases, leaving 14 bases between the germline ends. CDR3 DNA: TGTGCCAGCAGTTTTATCAGGGGAGAGTACACTGAAGCTTTCTTT. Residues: CASSFIRGEYTEAFF.

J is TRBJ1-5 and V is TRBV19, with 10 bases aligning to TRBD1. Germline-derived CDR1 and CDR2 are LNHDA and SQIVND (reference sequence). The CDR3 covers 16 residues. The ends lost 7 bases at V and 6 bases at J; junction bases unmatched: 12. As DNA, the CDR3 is TGTGCCAGTAAAGTCCGCGGGACAGGGGTTTCTCAGCCCCAGCATTTT. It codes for CASKVRGTGVSQPQHF.

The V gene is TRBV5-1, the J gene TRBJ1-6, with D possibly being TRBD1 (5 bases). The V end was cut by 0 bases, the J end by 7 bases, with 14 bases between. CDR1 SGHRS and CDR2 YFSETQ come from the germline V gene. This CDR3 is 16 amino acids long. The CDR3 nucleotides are TGCGCCAGCAGCTTGGAGGGGCAGGGTGGAAATTCACCCCTCCACTTT. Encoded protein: CASSLEGQGGNSPLHF.

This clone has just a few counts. For the CDR3, the DNA is TGTGCCAGCAGAACCGCTAGTAGGACAGGGGATTTGAACACTGAAGCTTTCTTT. This sequence encodes CASRTASRTGDLNTEAFF. The chain combines TRBV28 with TRBJ1-1; 9 bases map to TRBD1. The germline V gene has CDR1 MDHEN and CDR2 SYDVKM. CDR3 size: 18 residues. V lost 6 bases and J lost 0; bases outside the gene matches: 14.

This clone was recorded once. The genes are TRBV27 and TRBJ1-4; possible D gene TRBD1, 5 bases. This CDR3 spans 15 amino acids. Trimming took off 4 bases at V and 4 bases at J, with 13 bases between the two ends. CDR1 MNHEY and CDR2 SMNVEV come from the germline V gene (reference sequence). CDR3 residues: CASSSPGGGNEKLFF. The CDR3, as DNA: TGTGCCAGCAGTTCCCCGGGGGGAGGTAATGAAAAACTGTTTTTT.

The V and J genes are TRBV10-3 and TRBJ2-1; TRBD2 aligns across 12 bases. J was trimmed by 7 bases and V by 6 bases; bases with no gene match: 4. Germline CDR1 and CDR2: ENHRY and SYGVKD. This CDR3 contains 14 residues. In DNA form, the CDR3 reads TGTGCCATCAGAGGTACTAGCGGGAGGAATGAGCAGTTCTTC. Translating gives CAIRGTSGRNEQFF.

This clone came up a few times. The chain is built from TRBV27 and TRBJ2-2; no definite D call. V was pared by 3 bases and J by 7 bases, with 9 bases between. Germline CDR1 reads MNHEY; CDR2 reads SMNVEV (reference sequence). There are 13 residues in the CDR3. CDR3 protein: CASSFNSLGELFF. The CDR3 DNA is TGTGCCAGCAGTTTTAATTCTCTCGGGGAGCTGTTTTTT.

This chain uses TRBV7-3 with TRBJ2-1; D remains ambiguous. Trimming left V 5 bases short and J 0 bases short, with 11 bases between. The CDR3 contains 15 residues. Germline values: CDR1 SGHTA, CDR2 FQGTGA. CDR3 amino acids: CASSQVVSSYNEQFF. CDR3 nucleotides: TGTGCCAGCAGCCAAGTCGTGAGCTCCTACAATGAGCAGTTCTTC.

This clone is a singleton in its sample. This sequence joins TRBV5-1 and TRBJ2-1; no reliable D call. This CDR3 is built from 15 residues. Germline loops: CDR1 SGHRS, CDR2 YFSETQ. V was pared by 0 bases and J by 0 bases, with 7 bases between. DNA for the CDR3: TGCGCCAGCAGCTTGGTTAGGAGCTCCTACAATGAGCAGTTCTTC. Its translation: CASSLVRSSYNEQFF.

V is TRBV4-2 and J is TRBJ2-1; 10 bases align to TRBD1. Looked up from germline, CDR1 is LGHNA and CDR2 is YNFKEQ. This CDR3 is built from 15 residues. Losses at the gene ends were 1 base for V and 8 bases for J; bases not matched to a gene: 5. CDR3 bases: TGTGCCAGCAGCCAAGTGTCCGGGACAGGGGATGAGCAGTTCTTC. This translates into CASSQVSGTGDEQFF.

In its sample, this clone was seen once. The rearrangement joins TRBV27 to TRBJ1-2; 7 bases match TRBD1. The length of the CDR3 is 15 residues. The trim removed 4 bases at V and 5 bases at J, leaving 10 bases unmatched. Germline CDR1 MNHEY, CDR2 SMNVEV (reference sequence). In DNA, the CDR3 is TGTGCCAGCAGTTCCGTAGGACAGGAGAATTATGGCTACACCTTC. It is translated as CASSSVGQENYGYTF.

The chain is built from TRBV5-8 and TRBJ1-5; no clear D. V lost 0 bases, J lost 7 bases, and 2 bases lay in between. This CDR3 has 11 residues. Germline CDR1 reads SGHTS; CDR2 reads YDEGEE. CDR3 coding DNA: TGTGCCAGCAGCTTGGTACAGCCCCAGCATTTT. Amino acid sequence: CASSLVQPQHF.

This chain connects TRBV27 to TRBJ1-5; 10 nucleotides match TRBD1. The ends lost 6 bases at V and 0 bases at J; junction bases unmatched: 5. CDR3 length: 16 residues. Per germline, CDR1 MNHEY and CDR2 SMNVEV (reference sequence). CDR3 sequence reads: CASRQTGGFSNQPQHF. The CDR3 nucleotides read TGTGCCAGCAGACAGACAGGGGGCTTTAGCAATCAGCCCCAGCATTTT.

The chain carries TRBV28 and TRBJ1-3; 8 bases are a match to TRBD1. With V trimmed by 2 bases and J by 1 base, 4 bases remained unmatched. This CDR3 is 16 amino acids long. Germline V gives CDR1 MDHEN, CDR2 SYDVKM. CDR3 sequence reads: CASSLVGQASGNTIYF. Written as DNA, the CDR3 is TGTGCCAGCAGTTTAGTGGGACAGGCATCTGGAAACACCATATATTTT.

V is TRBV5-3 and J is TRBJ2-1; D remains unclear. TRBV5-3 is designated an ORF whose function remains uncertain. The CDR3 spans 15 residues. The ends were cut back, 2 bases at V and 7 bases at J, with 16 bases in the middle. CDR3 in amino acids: CARSFTGPPRNEQFF. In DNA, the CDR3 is TGTGCCAGAAGCTTCACCGGCCCCCCGAGGAATGAGCAGTTCTTC.

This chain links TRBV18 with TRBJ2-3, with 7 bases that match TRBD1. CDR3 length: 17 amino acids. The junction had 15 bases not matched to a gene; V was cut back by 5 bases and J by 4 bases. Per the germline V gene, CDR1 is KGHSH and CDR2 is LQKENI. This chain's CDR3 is CASSSGLSRQGADTQYF. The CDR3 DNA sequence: TGTGCCAGCTCATCTGGCCTAAGTAGACAGGGTGCAGATACGCAGTATTTT.

The CDR3 DNA reads TGTGCCAGCAGCAGGGGTTATGAGACCCAGTACTTC. It encodes CASSRGYETQYF. The rearrangement uses TRBV12-3 or TRBV12-4 and TRBJ2-5; D might be TRBD1 (6 bases). V dropped 6 bases and J dropped 5 bases, with 10 bases sitting between them. The CDR3 spans 12 residues.